A single sample is the source of the 5 T cell receptor beta chains below, sequenced in a study of cytomegalovirus exposure and HLA in healthy donors. 13 Jbeta primers and 60 Vbeta primers were used for the PCR. The protocol was immunoSEQ multiplex PCR, while the TCRdb copy is restricted to in-frame clones and leaves out a portion. In the table there are approximately 100,000 clones, approximately 64% of which are singletons. The sample comprised PBMCs. These receptors were obtained from a woman aged 50 to 65 in good health and CMV-seronegative.

This chain links TRBV19 with TRBJ1-5; D possibly corresponds to TRBD1 (5 bases). CDR1 and CDR2 from the germline V gene are LNHDA and SQIVND (reference sequence). The CDR3 is 16 amino acids. Deletions cut 1 base from V and 4 bases from J, with 14 bases between. CDR3 DNA: TGTGCCAGTAGTATAGGAGGCAGGGCACTTAATCAGCCCCAGCATTTT. It encodes CASSIGGRALNQPQHF.

This chain links TRBV11-2 with TRBJ2-7; D perhaps matches TRBD1 (6 bases). The germline V gene encodes CDR1 SGHAT and CDR2 FQNNGV. The CDR3 has 14 residues. V was shortened by 2 bases and J by 1 base, with 9 bases between the two germline ends. The CDR3 sequence: CASSLYRDSYEQYF. The CDR3 DNA reads as TGTGCCAGCAGCTTATACAGGGATTCCTACGAGCAGTACTTC.

The rearrangement joins TRBV5-8 to TRBJ2-7, with 11 bases that match TRBD2. V lost 4 bases and J lost 5; bases outside the gene matches: 8. The CDR3 is made up of 15 amino acids. Germline V gene data show CDR1 as SGHTS and CDR2 as YDEGEE. CDR3 nucleotides: TGTGCCAGCAGCATAATACTAGCGGGAGCACACGAGCAGTACTTC. This codes for CASSIILAGAHEQYF.

The gene calls are TRBV9 and TRBJ1-4, with D perhaps TRBD1 (5 bases). The germline V and J ends were trimmed by 0 bases and 7 bases, with 13 bases remaining between them. CDR1 and CDR2 (germline): SGDLS, YYNGEE. The CDR3 spans 15 residues. In DNA form, the CDR3 reads TGTGCCAGCAGCGTAGCGGGGGAGTGGGCTGAAAAACTGTTTTTT. It codes for CASSVAGEWAEKLFF.

This clone occurred a few times. V is TRBV7-6 and J is TRBJ1-4; TRBD1 matches 7 bases. Per the germline V gene, CDR1 is SGHVS and CDR2 is FNYEAQ. The CDR3 is made up of 15 amino acids. Losses at the gene ends were 4 bases for V and 3 bases for J; bases not matched to a gene: 5. CDR3 protein: CASSSQGVANEKLFF. For the CDR3, the DNA is TGTGCCAGCAGCTCGCAGGGGGTTGCTAATGAAAAACTGTTTTTT.